The source of this TCR beta chain is a study of shared clonotypes between healthy human individuals. Study-wide points: Sequencing depth was expected to affect clonotype sharing among donors. Blood was the only sampled material, and tissue repertoires likely differ.

The CDR3 extends over 15 amino acids. Germline-derived CDR1 and CDR2 are SGDLS and YYNGEE. Trimming removed 3 bases from V and 7 bases from J; junction bases left unmatched: 9. The repertoire was sequenced with immunoSEQ multiplex PCR; TCRdb's copy has only in-frame clones and lacks some. The sample has about 750,000 clones, more than 85% seen once; the top ten hold 24%. CD8 cells regarded as naive lacked CD45RO, were positively chosen for CCR7, and omitted terminally differentiated effector memory CD45RA+ cells. Donors comprised only Caucasian adults living in Nashville, Tennessee. For this clone: Its specificity is unknown.

The rearrangement uses TRBV9 and TRBJ2-3; 9 bases are a match to TRBD2. This receptor was taken from a man in his thirties or forties in good health. The sample taken for sequencing was naive CD8+ T cells sorted from blood. CDR3 sequence reads: CASSASSGMGNTQYF. CDR3 nucleotides: TGTGCCAGCAGCGCATCTAGCGGGATGGGAAATACGCAGTATTTT.